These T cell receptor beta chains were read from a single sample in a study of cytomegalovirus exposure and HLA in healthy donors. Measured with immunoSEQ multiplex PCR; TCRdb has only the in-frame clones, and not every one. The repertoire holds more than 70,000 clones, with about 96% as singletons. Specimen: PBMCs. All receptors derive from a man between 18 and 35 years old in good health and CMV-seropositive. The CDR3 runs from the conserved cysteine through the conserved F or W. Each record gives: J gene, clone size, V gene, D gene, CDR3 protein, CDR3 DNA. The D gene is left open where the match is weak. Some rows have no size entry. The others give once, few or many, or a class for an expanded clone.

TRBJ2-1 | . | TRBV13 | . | CASTIQGSSYNEQFF | TGTGCCAGCACCATCCAGGGGAGCTCCTACAATGAGCAGTTCTTC
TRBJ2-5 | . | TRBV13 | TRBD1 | CASSNYRDRGRWEETQYF | TGTGCCAGCAGCAATTACCGGGACAGGGGGCGGTGGGAAGAGACCCAGTACTTC
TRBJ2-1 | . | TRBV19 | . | CASRISGLGYNEQFF | TGTGCCAGTAGGATTTCTGGACTCGGATACAATGAGCAGTTCTTC
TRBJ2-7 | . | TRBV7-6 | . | CASSLAAGFSYEQYF | TGTGCCAGCAGCTTAGCGGCAGGTTTTTCCTACGAGCAGTACTTC
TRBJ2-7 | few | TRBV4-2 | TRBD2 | CASSQDGTSGSYEQYF | TGTGCCAGCAGCCAAGATGGGACTAGCGGCTCCTACGAGCAGTACTTC
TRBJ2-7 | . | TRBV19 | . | CASSLSGKGAYEQYF | TGTGCCAGTAGTTTAAGTGGAAAGGGGGCCTACGAGCAGTACTTC
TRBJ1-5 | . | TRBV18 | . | CASSQDSSNQPQHF | TGTGCCAGCTCTCAGGACAGTAGCAATCAGCCCCAGCATTTT
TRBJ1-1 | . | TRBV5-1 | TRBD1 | CASSLQTGDTEAFF | TGCGCCAGCAGCTTACAAACAGGGGACACTGAAGCTTTCTTT
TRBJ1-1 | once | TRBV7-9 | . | CASSFTGNTEAFF | TGTGCCAGCAGCTTCACAGGGAACACTGAAGCTTTCTTT
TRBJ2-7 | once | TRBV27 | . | CASSPRDRHYEQYF | TGTGCCAGCAGTCCGCGGGACCGACACTACGAGCAGTACTTC
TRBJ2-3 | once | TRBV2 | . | CASTLGEAPDTQYF | TGTGCCAGTACGTTGGGGGAGGCCCCAGATACGCAGTATTTT
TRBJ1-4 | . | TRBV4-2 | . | CASSPERTNEKLFF | TGTGCCAGCAGCCCCGAGCGGACCAATGAAAAACTGTTTTTT
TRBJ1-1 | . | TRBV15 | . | CATSRPVGTGNTEAFF | TGTGCCACCAGCCGTCCAGTCGGCACAGGGAACACTGAAGCTTTCTTT
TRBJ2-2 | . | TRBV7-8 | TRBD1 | CASSSRDRGTGELFF | TGTGCCAGCAGCTCTAGGGACAGGGGAACCGGGGAGCTGTTTTTT
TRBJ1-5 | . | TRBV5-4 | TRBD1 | CASSPGTAVSSNQPQHF | TGTGCCAGCAGCCCGGGGACAGCAGTATCTAGCAATCAGCCCCAGCATTTT
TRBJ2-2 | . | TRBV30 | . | CAWSQGITGELFF | TGTGCCTGGAGTCAGGGCATCACCGGGGAGCTGTTTTTT
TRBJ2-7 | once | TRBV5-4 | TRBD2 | CASSSAGAYEQYF | TGTGCCAGCAGCTCCGCGGGAGCCTACGAGCAGTACTTC
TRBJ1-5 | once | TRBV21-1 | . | CASSKGVDRVCNQPQHF | TGTGCCAGCAGCAAAGGGGTCGACAGGGTCTGCAATCAGCCCCAGCATTTT
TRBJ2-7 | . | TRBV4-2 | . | CASSQEMGGTAGNEQYF | TGTGCCAGCAGCCAAGAAATGGGGGGAACTGCTGGAAACGAGCAGTACTTC
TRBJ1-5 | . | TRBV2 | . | CASKYEGGSNQPQHF | TGTGCCAGCAAATACGAAGGAGGAAGCAATCAGCCCCAGCATTTT
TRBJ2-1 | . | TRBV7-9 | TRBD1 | CASSRQGPLYNEQFF | TGTGCCAGCAGCCGACAGGGACCCCTCTACAATGAGCAGTTCTTC
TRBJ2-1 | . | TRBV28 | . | CASSRAPLSYNEQFF | TGTGCCAGCAGTCGAGCGCCCCTCTCCTACAATGAGCAGTTCTTC
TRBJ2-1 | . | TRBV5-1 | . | CASMRQPSVLEQFF | TGCGCCAGCATGCGACAGCCATCCGTTCTTGAGCAGTTCTTC
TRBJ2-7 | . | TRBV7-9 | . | CASRPGTNYEQYF | TGTGCCAGCAGGCCCGGGACAAACTACGAGCAGTACTTC
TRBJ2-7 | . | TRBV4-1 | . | CASSLALQGVYEQYF | TGCGCCAGCAGCCTCGCTTTACAGGGTGTCTACGAGCAGTACTTC
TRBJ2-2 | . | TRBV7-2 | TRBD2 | CASSLGLAGTGELFF | TGTGCCAGCAGCTTGGGACTAGCCGGCACCGGGGAGCTGTTTTTT
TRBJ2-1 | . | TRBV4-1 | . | CASSLAVERVSSYNEQFF | TGCGCCAGCAGCCTGGCCGTCGAGCGGGTCAGCTCCTACAATGAGCAGTTCTTC
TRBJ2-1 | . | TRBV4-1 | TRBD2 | CASSQGTGLADNEQFF | TGCGCCAGCAGCCAAGGAACGGGACTAGCGGACAATGAGCAGTTCTTC
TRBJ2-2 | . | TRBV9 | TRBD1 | CASSVGGQGGTGELFF | TGTGCCAGCAGCGTAGGTGGACAGGGGGGCACCGGGGAGCTGTTTTTT
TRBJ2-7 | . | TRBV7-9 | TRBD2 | CASSSRLAGGFEQYF | TGTGCCAGCAGCTCACGACTAGCGGGAGGTTTCGAGCAGTACTTC
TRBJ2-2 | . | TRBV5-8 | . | CASSQGAFTGELFF | TGTGCCAGCAGTCAAGGGGCTTTCACCGGGGAGCTGTTTTTT
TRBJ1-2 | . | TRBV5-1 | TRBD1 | CASSTGQASGYTF | TGCGCCAGCAGCACCGGACAGGCGTCTGGCTACACCTTC
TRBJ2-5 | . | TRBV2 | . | CASSVYRETQYF | TGTGCCAGCAGTGTCTATCGAGAGACCCAGTACTTC
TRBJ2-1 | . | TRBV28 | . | CASSFRGVYNEQFF | TGTGCCAGCAGTTTCAGGGGGGTCTACAATGAGCAGTTCTTC
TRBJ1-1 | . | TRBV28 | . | CASSPLSAGGVTEAFF | TGTGCCAGCAGTCCCCTCTCGGCGGGGGGTGTCACTGAAGCTTTCTTT
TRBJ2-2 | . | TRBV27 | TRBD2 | CASSRLAGAGYTGELFF | TGTGCCAGCAGTCGACTAGCGGGAGCAGGGTACACCGGGGAGCTGTTTTTT
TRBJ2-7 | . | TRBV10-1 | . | CASSEGRRDEQYF | TGCGCCAGCAGTGAGGGCCGCAGGGACGAGCAGTACTTC
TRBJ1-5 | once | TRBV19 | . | CASSGWAVVNQPQHF | TGTGCCAGTAGTGGGTGGGCAGTCGTCAATCAGCCCCAGCATTTT
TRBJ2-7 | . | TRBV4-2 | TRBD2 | CASSQEYRLAGYEQYF | TGTGCCAGCAGCCAAGAATATCGACTAGCGGGCTACGAGCAGTACTTC
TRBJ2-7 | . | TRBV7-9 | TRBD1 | CASSLGGQSNEQYF | TGTGCCAGCAGCTTAGGGGGACAGTCCAACGAGCAGTACTTC
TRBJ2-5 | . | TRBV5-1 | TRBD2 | CASSLIVGLAGEETQYF | TGCGCCAGCAGCTTAATTGTCGGACTAGCGGGTGAAGAGACCCAGTACTTC
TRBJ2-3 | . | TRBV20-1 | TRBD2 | CSAGGDTQYF | TGCAGTGCCGGGGGGGATACGCAGTATTTT
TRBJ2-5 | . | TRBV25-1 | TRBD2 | CASAGAETQYF | TGTGCGTCAGCGGGAGCGGAGACCCAGTACTTC
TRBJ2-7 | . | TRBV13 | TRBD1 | CASSLGTGEQYF | TGTGCCAGCAGCTTGGGGACAGGCGAGCAGTACTTC
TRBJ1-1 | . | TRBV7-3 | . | CASSFYRNTEAFF | TGTGCCAGCAGCTTTTACAGGAACACTGAAGCTTTCTTT
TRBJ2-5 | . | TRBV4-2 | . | CASSQDRGTQETQYF | TGTGCCAGCAGCCAAGATCGTGGGACACAAGAGACCCAGTACTTC
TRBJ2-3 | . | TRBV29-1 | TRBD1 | CSVMRQGTDTQYF | TGCAGCGTTATGCGACAGGGAACAGATACGCAGTATTTT
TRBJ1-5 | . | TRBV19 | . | CASSTLTANQPQHF | TGTGCCAGTAGTACCCTGACAGCGAATCAGCCCCAGCATTTT
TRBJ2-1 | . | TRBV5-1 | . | CASSLGLVVSEQFF | TGCGCCAGCAGCTTGGGCCTAGTCGTGAGTGAGCAGTTCTTC
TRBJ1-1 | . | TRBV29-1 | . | CSVEDTGDHTEAFF | TGCAGCGTTGAAGATACGGGGGACCACACTGAAGCTTTCTTT
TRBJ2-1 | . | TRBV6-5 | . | CASSSTHLESDEQFF | TGTGCCAGCAGTTCGACCCACTTGGAGTCAGATGAGCAGTTCTTC
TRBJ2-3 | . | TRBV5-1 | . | CASSRYRVAASTDTQYF | TGCGCCAGCAGCCGGTACCGGGTTGCCGCTAGCACAGATACGCAGTATTTT
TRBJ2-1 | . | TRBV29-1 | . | CSVDLVDEQFF | TGCAGCGTTGACTTAGTGGATGAGCAGTTCTTC